The next 12 T cell receptor beta chains were all read from a single sample in a study of vaccination effects on CD4 cells after COVID-19. Libraries were prepared by immunoSEQ multiplex PCR; TCRdb keeps only in-frame clonotypes and omits some of them. Of tens of thousands of clones listed, 82% were seen once; the top ten hold 1.5%. ViraFEST used viral peptide pools to expand antigen-specific CD4+ T cells before sequencing. Cultured cells yielded isolated CD4+ T cells after 10 to 11 days. Subjects were given two BNT162b2 or mRNA-1273 vaccine doses. Their antigens are not known. The sample consisted of CD4+ T cells from PBMCs cultured with HCoV-NL63 spike peptides, taken after COVID-19 vaccination. Source of these receptors: a human donor who received a COVID-19 vaccine. Some clones in this sample may be carry-over from other donors' samples.

V usage is TRBV30 and J usage is TRBJ1-5; D not resolved. The germline gives CDR1 GTSNPN, CDR2 SVGIG (reference sequence). The CDR3 has 15 residues. Trimming cost V 0 bases and J 1 base, with 10 bases left between them. As DNA, the CDR3 is TGTGCCTGGAGTGTTTCCCCGGGGAGCAATCAGCCCCAGCATTTT. Protein sequence: CAWSVSPGSNQPQHF.

This chain links TRBV27 with TRBJ1-4; 9 bases map to TRBD1. Germline CDR1 MNHEY, CDR2 SMNVEV (reference sequence). The CDR3 contains 16 residues. The trim removed 8 bases at V and 8 bases at J, leaving 15 bases unmatched. As DNA, the CDR3 is TGTGCCAGCGCGTCACGACCCGGGACAGGGAACGAAAAACTGTTTTTT. It translates to CASASRPGTGNEKLFF.

The chain carries TRBV14 and TRBJ1-3; 7 bases line up with TRBD1. J gave up 3 bases and V 2 bases, and 4 bases lay outside the gene matches. The CDR3 spans 15 residues. Germline loops: CDR1 SGHDN, CDR2 FVKESK. CDR3 DNA sequence: TGTGCCAGCAGCCAACGATGGGACAGTGGAAACACCATATATTTT. Protein product: CASSQRWDSGNTIYF.

The rearrangement joins TRBV5-1 to TRBJ2-2, with D perhaps given as TRBD1 or TRBD2 (5 bases each). The CDR3 is 14 amino acids. Germline V gene lookup returns CDR1 SGHRS and CDR2 YFSETQ. V lost 6 bases, J lost 1 base, and 10 bases lay in between. The CDR3 DNA reads as TGCGCCAGCACCGGGACGGTGAACACCGGGGAGCTGTTTTTT. Translated, it gives CASTGTVNTGELFF.

This clone was counted between two and nine times. The chain couples TRBV6-6 to TRBJ1-6; 8 bases line up with TRBD1. Germline V gives CDR1 MNHNY, CDR2 SVGAGI (reference sequence). CDR3 length: 12 residues. Trimming took 8 bases from V and 13 from J; bases not matched to a gene: 7. As DNA, the CDR3 is TGTGCCAGCGCACAGGGGGAAAGGCCCCTCCACTTT. This codes for CASAQGERPLHF.

The rearrangement joins TRBV13 to TRBJ1-3; D is uncertain. The CDR3 totals 13 residues. The V and J ends lost 5 bases and 0 bases respectively, with 5 bases between them. Germline V gives CDR1 PRHDT, CDR2 FYEKMQ (reference sequence). DNA for the CDR3: TGTGCCAGCAGCCCCCTCTCTGGAAACACCATATATTTT. Its translation: CASSPLSGNTIYF.

The chain couples TRBV6-2 or TRBV6-3 to TRBJ1-4; D not resolved. This CDR3 comprises 12 residues. Trimming stripped 3 bases from V and 14 bases from J, with 13 bases between. Germline V lookup: CDR1 MNHEY, CDR2 SVGEGT. CDR3 coding DNA: TGTGCCAGCAGTTATCATAACGGTCGGCTGTTTTTT. Protein product: CASSYHNGRLFF.

J is TRBJ2-1 and V is TRBV29-1, with 9 bases that match TRBD1. CDR1 SQVTM and CDR2 ANQGSEA come from the germline V gene. This CDR3 region has 14 residues. After removal of 2 bases from V and 9 bases from J, the junction contained 8 bases not matched to a gene. The CDR3 loop reads CSVERGTGSSEQFF. CDR3 nucleotide sequence: TGCAGCGTTGAACGTGGGACAGGGAGTAGTGAGCAGTTCTTC.

This clone turned up a few times. The J gene is TRBJ1-5, the V gene TRBV19; 7 positions agree with TRBD1. V lost 3 bases and J lost 2; bases outside the gene matches: 4. Germline V gene lookup returns CDR1 LNHDA and CDR2 SQIVND (reference sequence). The CDR3 extends over 15 amino acids. CDR3 in DNA: TGTGCCAGTAGTATCTACGGACAGGGCAATCAGCCCCAGCATTTT. Its translation: CASSIYGQGNQPQHF.

The chain uses TRBV30 and TRBJ1-3; TRBD1 agrees at 7 bases. CDR3 length equals 12 residues. Germline V gene data show CDR1 as GTSNPN and CDR2 as SVGIG (reference sequence). Losses at the gene ends were 5 bases for V and 4 bases for J; bases not matched to a gene: 2. CDR3 amino acids: CAWAGQGNTIYF. CDR3 bases: TGTGCCTGGGCGGGACAGGGAAACACCATATATTTT.

This chain joins TRBV7-3 and TRBJ2-7; 9 nucleotides align to TRBD2. The CDR3 contains 15 residues. V gave up 1 base and J gave up 3 bases; unmatched junction bases: 4. Germline CDR1 reads SGHTA; CDR2 reads FQGTGA. This CDR3 reads CASSLIGSGGYEQYV. The CDR3 coding sequence is TGTGCCAGCAGCTTAATAGGTAGCGGGGGCTACGAGCAGTACGTC.

The chain joins TRBV4-3 to TRBJ1-1; D ambiguous. The CDR3 runs 14 residues. V was pared by 0 bases and J by 0 bases, with 5 bases between. From germline, CDR1 is LGHNA and CDR2 YSLEER. The CDR3 sequence: CASSQEILNTEAFF. In DNA form, the CDR3 reads TGCGCCAGCAGCCAAGAAATTCTGAACACTGAAGCTTTCTTT.